This TCR beta chain originates from a study of monozygotic twins with inflammatory bowel disease. Total RNA was isolated from whole blood without T cell sorting. Each TCR library used about 3,200 ng of total RNA. TCRdb re-called the 5' RACE reads and catalogs CDR3 proteins one per entry, DNA excluded. The sample table includes about 210,000 distinct CDR3 sequences. Whole-study findings and limits: Whereas healthy co-twins had higher TCRbeta diversity (inverse Simpson), IBD patients had lower diversity.

A note on this clonotype: The antigen remains unidentified.

In germline, CDR1 is SSHAT, CDR2 FNYEAQ (reference sequence). The length of the CDR3 is 13 residues. J is TRBJ2-5 and V is TRBV7-7; TCRdb gives TRBD2 as the D gene, but with no DNA this cannot be confirmed. Sequenced input: blood. The receptor's source is a human donor with ulcerative colitis or Crohn's disease, or a healthy co-twin of an affected twin (not recorded which). The CDR3 here is CASSLRRGETQYF.